Below, one TCR beta chain is given with its context. The data were obtained in a study of blood T cells in healthy people across ages. It was with a sample-barcoded 5' primer and a J-beta primer mix that a second PCR of roughly 7 to 12 cycles was run. MiXCR, run by TCRdb on the 5' RACE reads, gives a single entry per CDR3 protein. The table records fewer than 600,000 distinct CDR3 sequences, about 26% of them present only once. The ends were cut back, 0 bases at V and 2 bases at J, with 18 bases in the middle. The CDR3 runs 19 residues. Per the germline V gene, CDR1 is SGHRS and CDR2 is YFSETQ. The same data also contributed to another study, on T cells of mothers and their children. That source reports: The extracted RNA was employed in its entirety for cDNA synthesis, at around 1.4 ug per 15 ul. Reads recorded for TCR beta CDR3 numbered over 9.5 million per mother and about 3 million per child.

The receptor was isolated from a boy aged 2 to 10 in good health. The sample taken for sequencing was blood. The chain carries TRBV5-1 and TRBJ2-6, with D tentatively TRBD1 (6 bases). CDR3 DNA: TGCGCCAGCAGCTTGGGGTGGGACAACGAGGGTACTGGGGCCAACGTCCTGACTTTC. Its translation is CASSLGWDNEGTGANVLTF.